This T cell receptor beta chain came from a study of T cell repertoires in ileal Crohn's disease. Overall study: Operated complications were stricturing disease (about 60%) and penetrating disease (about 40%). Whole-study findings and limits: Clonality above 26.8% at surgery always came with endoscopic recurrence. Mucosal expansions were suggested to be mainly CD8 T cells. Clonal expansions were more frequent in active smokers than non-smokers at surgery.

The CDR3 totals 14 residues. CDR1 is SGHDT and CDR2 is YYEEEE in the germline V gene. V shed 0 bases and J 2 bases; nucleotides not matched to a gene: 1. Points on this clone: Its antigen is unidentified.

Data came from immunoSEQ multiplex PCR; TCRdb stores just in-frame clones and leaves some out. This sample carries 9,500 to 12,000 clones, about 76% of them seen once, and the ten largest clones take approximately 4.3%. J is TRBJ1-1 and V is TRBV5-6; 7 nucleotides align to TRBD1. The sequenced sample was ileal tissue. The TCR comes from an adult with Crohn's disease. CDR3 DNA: TGTGCCAGCAGCTTGGCAGGGGGTAACACTGAAGCTTTCTTT. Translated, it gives CASSLAGGNTEAFF.